One sample yielded the 17 T cell receptor beta chains listed below, sequenced in a study of T cell responses to AZD1222 COVID-19 vaccine (dated by TCRdb to 2020 to 2023). The intended sense of this specimen's time point label: baseline before first vaccination. This specimen's treatment or condition label, interpreted: meningococcal conjugate vaccine given as trial control. To prepare the library, the immunoSEQ multiplex PCR assay was applied. This immuneACCESS table, as held by TCRdb, lists in-frame sequences with V and J called but not all clones. Of the missing ones, under half trace to an unresolved V gene in checked studies; the others have no known cause. This sample holds about 150,000 clones; under 95% were observed only once. Approximately 3% of the sample belongs to the ten largest clones. The starting material was peripheral blood, obtained on day 0 of MenACWY control vaccination. These receptors all stem from an adult in good health.

This sequence joins TRBV28 and TRBJ1-2; a weak D match, TRBD1 (5 bases). This CDR3 has 16 amino acids. V was cut by 8 bases and J by 4 bases, with 23 bases left in between. Germline V gene lookup returns CDR1 MDHEN and CDR2 SYDVKM. CDR3 bases: TGTGCCAGCCTTCCCCCGGGGGGACGGGGAGGCTATGGCTACACCTTC. This sequence encodes CASLPPGGRGGYGYTF.

The chain links TRBV6-5 to TRBJ1-2; 10 nucleotides align to TRBD1. Germline trimming cut 4 bases from V and 8 bases from J; bases unmatched to any gene: 7. The CDR3 runs to 14 residues. CDR1 is MNHEY, CDR2 SVGAGI, per germline. CDR3 nucleotides: TGTGCCAGCAGTTCCGGGACAGGGGTTTTCGGCTACACCTTC. This encodes CASSSGTGVFGYTF.

This clone has only a few counts. The chain combines TRBV11-2 with TRBJ1-1, with a tentative D call TRBD1 (5 bases). V was pared by 5 bases and J by 5 bases, with 18 bases between. CDR1 and CDR2 (germline): SGHAT, FQNNGV. The length of the CDR3 is 15 residues. The chain's CDR3 is CASSLGRAQRTEAFF. The CDR3, as DNA: TGTGCCAGCAGCCTAGGCAGGGCTCAGAGAACTGAAGCTTTCTTT.

This clone showed up just once. The chain links TRBV18 to TRBJ2-3, with D unresolved. Looked up from germline, CDR1 is KGHSH and CDR2 is LQKENI. The CDR3 spans 16 residues. V lost 3 bases to trimming and J lost 1 base, with 14 bases between them. The CDR3 DNA follows: TGTGCCAGCTCACCTTTCCCCGTGGGCGGCACAGATACGCAGTATTTT. Its protein product is CASSPFPVGGTDTQYF.

The gene calls are TRBV7-3 and TRBJ1-2; perhaps TRBD1 as D (6 bases). V lost 5 bases and J lost 2, with 12 bases in between. The CDR3 extends over 14 amino acids. Per the germline V gene, CDR1 is SGHTA and CDR2 is FQGTGA. CDR3 protein: CASSPGQSNYGYTF. The DNA of the CDR3 is TGTGCCAGCAGCCCGGGACAATCAAACTATGGCTACACCTTC.

V usage is TRBV29-1 and J usage is TRBJ2-1; the match to TRBD2 covers 13 bases. The CDR3 is 14 residues long. Germline V lookup: CDR1 SQVTM, CDR2 ANQGSEA. V shed 4 bases and J 8 bases; nucleotides not matched to a gene: 5. Written as DNA, the CDR3 is TGCAGCGTTGGGACTAGCGGGAGCTTCTATGAGCAGTTCTTC. It encodes CSVGTSGSFYEQFF.

The chain combines TRBV29-1 with TRBJ2-1, with D unresolved. V shed 0 bases and J shed 3 bases, with 3 bases lying between them. The CDR3 is 12 amino acids. The germline CDR1 and CDR2 sequences are SQVTM and ANQGSEA. This chain's CDR3 is CSVEDNYNEQFF. The CDR3 DNA reads TGCAGCGTTGAAGACAACTACAATGAGCAGTTCTTC.

The table lists this clone with a count of one. J is TRBJ2-2 and V is TRBV7-3; a weak D match, TRBD2 (5 bases). This CDR3 is built from 15 residues. CDR1 is SGHTA, CDR2 FQGTGA, per germline. V gave up 1 base and J gave up 5 bases, with 11 bases separating them. The CDR3 sequence is CASSLNPGETGELFF. In DNA, the CDR3 is TGTGCCAGCAGCTTAAACCCCGGGGAGACCGGGGAGCTGTTTTTT.

The chain recombines TRBV11-1 with TRBJ2-1; 9 nucleotides agree with TRBD2. The CDR3 sequence is 15 residues long. V trimming: 4 bases; J trimming: 3 bases; junction bases outside the gene matches: 4. Germline-derived CDR1 and CDR2 are SGHAT and FQDESV (reference sequence). This CDR3 reads CASSSSGEYYNEQFF. CDR3 nucleotides: TGTGCCAGCAGCTCTAGCGGGGAGTACTACAATGAGCAGTTCTTC.

V is TRBV4-1 and J is TRBJ1-5, with unresolved D. Trimming removed 6 bases at V and 0 bases at J, with 12 bases between. Germline CDR1 is MGHRA and CDR2 is YSYEKL. There are 15 residues in the CDR3. CDR3 residues: CASSSGDVSNQPQHF. In DNA, the CDR3 is TGCGCCAGCAGTTCAGGCGACGTTAGCAATCAGCCCCAGCATTTT.

This sequence joins TRBV7-2 and TRBJ2-7; 12 positions agree with TRBD2. V dropped 1 base and J dropped 1; count of bases not matched to a gene: 8. Germline CDR1 SGHTA, CDR2 FQGNSA. This CDR3 is 18 amino acids long. The CDR3 DNA reads as TGTGCCAGCAGCTTAGTAGGACTAGCGGGAACAGCTTCCTACGAGCAGTACTTC. Protein product: CASSLVGLAGTASYEQYF.

This sequence joins TRBV30 and TRBJ1-4, with D possibly matching TRBD1 (6 bases). Trimming removed 2 bases from V and 6 bases from J, with 13 bases in between. Germline V gives CDR1 GTSNPN, CDR2 SVGIG (reference sequence). CDR3 length: 14 residues. CDR3 DNA sequence: TGTGCCTGGAGTTCCACAGGGAGCGATGAAAAACTGTTTTTT. It codes for CAWSSTGSDEKLFF.

The CDR3: CASSPTSKFTNEQFF. The CDR3, as DNA: TGTGCCAGCAGTCCGACCTCTAAATTTACAAATGAGCAGTTCTTC. This chain joins TRBV3-1 (or the pseudogene TRBV3-2) and TRBJ2-1; D call uncertain. The CDR3 covers 15 residues. Trimming took off 6 bases at V and 7 bases at J, with 19 bases between the two ends. The germline gives CDR1 LGHDT, CDR2 YNNKEL (reference sequence).

The chain combines TRBV6-5 with TRBJ1-1; perhaps TRBD1 as D (6 bases). Per germline, CDR1 MNHEY and CDR2 SVGAGI. V lost 6 bases to trimming and J lost 10 bases, with 18 bases between them. The CDR3 covers 13 residues. The CDR3 loop reads CASRVAGARVAFF. The CDR3 bases are TGTGCCAGCAGGGTAGCGGGGGCGAGGGTAGCTTTCTTT.

This clone was recorded once. The chain carries TRBV7-6 and TRBJ2-2; D is ambiguous. The CDR3 is made up of 15 amino acids. Germline loops: CDR1 SGHVS, CDR2 FNYEAQ. V was pared by 3 bases and J by 5 bases, with 13 bases between. This chain's CDR3 is CASSFLGKETGELFF. The CDR3 DNA is TGTGCCAGCAGCTTTCTAGGCAAGGAGACCGGGGAGCTGTTTTTT.

J is TRBJ1-2 and V is TRBV25-1; D ambiguous. Between the trimmed V and J ends, which lost 4 bases and 4 bases, there was a span of 7 bases. Germline V lookup: CDR1 MGHDK, CDR2 SYGVNS. The CDR3 spans 12 residues. The CDR3 here is CASSGQIYGYTF. The CDR3 bases are TGTGCCAGCAGTGGGCAGATCTATGGCTACACCTTC.

The chain couples TRBV4-1 to TRBJ1-2; D not resolved. The germline gives CDR1 MGHRA, CDR2 YSYEKL. The V end was cut by 3 bases, the J end by 4 bases, with 12 bases between. This CDR3 comprises 14 residues. The CDR3, as DNA: TGCGCCAGCAGCCATGATCCGGGGATCTATGGCTACACCTTC. Amino acid sequence: CASSHDPGIYGYTF.